This T cell receptor beta chain was recorded in a study of cytomegalovirus exposure and HLA in healthy donors. Study context: Counted in an early data release were about 86 million unique TCRs from HLA-typed donors.

Notes on the study in general: About 150 TCR beta chains were listed as cytomegalovirus-associated.

CDR1 is SNHLY and CDR2 is FYNNEI in the germline V gene. Trimming pared 10 bases from V and 4 bases from J, leaving 17 bases between. The CDR3 length is 14 residues. This clone was seen only once. Its antigen is undetermined. This PCR relied on a set of 60 Vbeta primers and 13 Jbeta primers. Measured with immunoSEQ multiplex PCR; TCRdb has only the in-frame clones, and not every one. The table includes 150,000 to 200,000 clones, around 74% detected once. The sample comprised PBMCs. V and J are TRBV2 and TRBJ1-3; possible D gene TRBD1, 5 bases. This sequence originates from a woman between 25 and 40 years old in good health and CMV-seronegative. CDR3 coding DNA: TGTGCCATTACCGGGGGATCTCCCGGAAACACCATATATTTT. This encodes CAITGGSPGNTIYF.